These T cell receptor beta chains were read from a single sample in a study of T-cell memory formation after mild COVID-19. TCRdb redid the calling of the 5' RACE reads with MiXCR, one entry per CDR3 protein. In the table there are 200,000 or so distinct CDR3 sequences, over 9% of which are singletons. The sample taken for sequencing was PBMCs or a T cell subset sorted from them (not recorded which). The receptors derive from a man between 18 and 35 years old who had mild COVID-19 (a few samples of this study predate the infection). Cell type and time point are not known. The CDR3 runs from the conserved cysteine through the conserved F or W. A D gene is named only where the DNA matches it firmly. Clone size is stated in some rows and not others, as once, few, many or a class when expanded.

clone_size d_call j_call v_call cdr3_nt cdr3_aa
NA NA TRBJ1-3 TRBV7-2 TGTGCCAGCAGACCTGACAGGCAAGGAAACACCATATATTTT CASRPDRQGNTIYF
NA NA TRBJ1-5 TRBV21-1 TGTGCCAGCATCGAATCGGACGGGGAGAGACAGCCCCAGCATTTT CASIESDGERQPQHF
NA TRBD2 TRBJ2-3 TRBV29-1 TGCAGCGGCGACACTAGCGGGGGCGGAGATACGCAGTATTTT CSGDTSGGGDTQYF
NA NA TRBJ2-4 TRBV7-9 TGTGCCAGCAGCCCACCCCCGGGGACGGGGAACATTCAGTACTTC CASSPPPGTGNIQYF
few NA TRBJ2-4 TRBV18 TGTGCCAGCTCGCTCGGCCTTGGGGGAAAAAACATTCAGTACTTC CASSLGLGGKNIQYF
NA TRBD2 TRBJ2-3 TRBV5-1 TGCGCCAGCGGTCGGGGGGATCGGACAGATACGCAGTATTTT CASGRGDRTDTQYF
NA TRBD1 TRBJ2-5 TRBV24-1 TGTGCCACCAGTGATTACGGGACAGGGGACCAAGAGACCCAGTACTTC CATSDYGTGDQETQYF
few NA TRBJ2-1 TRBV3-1 TGTGCCAGCAGCCAAGGGACTACGGGGCATGAGCAGTTCTTC CASSQGTTGHEQFF
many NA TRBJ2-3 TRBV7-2 TGTGCCAGCAGCTTTTACACCACTGGCACAGATACGCAGTATTTT CASSFYTTGTDTQYF
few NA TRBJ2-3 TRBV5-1 TGCGCCAGCAGCCTTCAGGGAGGTCAAGATACGCAGTATTTT CASSLQGGQDTQYF
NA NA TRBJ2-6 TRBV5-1 TGCGCCAGCAGCTTGGTGGACATAGAACCTGGGGCCAACGTCCTGACTTTC CASSLVDIEPGANVLTF
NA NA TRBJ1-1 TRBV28 TGTGCCAGCAGTTTGCCGGGATCAGGGATGAACACTGAAGCTTTCTTT CASSLPGSGMNTEAFF
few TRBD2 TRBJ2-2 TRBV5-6 TGTGCCAGCAATGCGGGGGGTAACACCGGGGAGCTGTTTTTT CASNAGGNTGELFF
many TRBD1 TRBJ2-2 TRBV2 TGTGCCAGCAGCAGGACAGGGACGAACACCGGGGAGCTGTTTTTT CASSRTGTNTGELFF
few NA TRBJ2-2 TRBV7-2 TGTGCCAGCACCCTTCGTTTAACCACCGGGGAGCTGTTTTTT CASTLRLTTGELFF
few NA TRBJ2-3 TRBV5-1 TGCGCCAGCAGCTTGCGGGTTAGCGCCGCAGATACGCAGTATTTT CASSLRVSAADTQYF
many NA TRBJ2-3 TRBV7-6 TGTGCCAGCAGTCCCACTAGGGCCTCAGGAGATACGCAGTATTTT CASSPTRASGDTQYF
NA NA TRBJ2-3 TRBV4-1 TGCGCCAGCAGCCAACACCCGGGGCGGGGAGATACGCAGTATTTT CASSQHPGRGDTQYF
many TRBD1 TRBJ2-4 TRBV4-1 TGCGCCAGCAGCCAAGGGGACAGGGGAAAAAACATTCAGTACTTC CASSQGDRGKNIQYF
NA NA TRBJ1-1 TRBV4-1 TGCGCCAGCAGCCAAGAAGAGAGAAGGAGTAGACCCGGCACTGAAGCTTTCTTT CASSQEERRSRPGTEAFF
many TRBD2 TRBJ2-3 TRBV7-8 TGTGCCAGCAGCTTCGGACTAGCCCGCGGATATACGCAGTATTTT CASSFGLARGYTQYF
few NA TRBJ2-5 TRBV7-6 TGTGCCAGCAGCTTATCGACGCAGGAGACCCAGTACTTC CASSLSTQETQYF
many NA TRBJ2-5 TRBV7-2 TGTGCCAGCAGCCCTGGCGAGGTTCGGGAGACCCAGTACTTC CASSPGEVRETQYF
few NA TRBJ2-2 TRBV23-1 TGCGCCAGCAGTCACCCGCTCGGGGGGCGGTGGACCGGGGAGCTGTTTTTT CASSHPLGGRWTGELFF
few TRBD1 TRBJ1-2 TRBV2 TGTGCCAGCCAAGACAGGGCGGGTGGCTACACCTTC CASQDRAGGYTF
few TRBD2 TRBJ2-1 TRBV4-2 TGTGCCAGCAGCCAAGAAGGGACTAGCGGGGGGATCTACAATGAGCAGTTCTTC CASSQEGTSGGIYNEQFF
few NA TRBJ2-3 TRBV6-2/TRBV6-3 TGTGCCACCCAGGGACACCAGTTCACAGATACGCAGTATTTT CATQGHQFTDTQYF
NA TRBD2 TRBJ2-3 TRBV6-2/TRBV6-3 TGTGCCAGCAGTTACGTGGCGGGGGAGTACACAGATACGCAGTATTTT CASSYVAGEYTDTQYF
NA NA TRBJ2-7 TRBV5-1 TGCGCCAGCAGCTTCCGGGATGGAGTGGAGCAGTACTTC CASSFRDGVEQYF
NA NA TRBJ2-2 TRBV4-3 TGCGCCAGCAGCCAAGTTTTAATAATGGGCAGGTACAGACTTTCGAACACCGGGGAGCTGTTTTTT CASSQVLIMGRYRLSNTGELFF
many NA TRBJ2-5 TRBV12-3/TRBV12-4 TGTGCCAGCAGGCGATCCGACAGGCAAGAGACCCAGTACTTC CASRRSDRQETQYF
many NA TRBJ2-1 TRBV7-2 TGTGCCAGCAGCTTAGTAGGCCTGGGGCAGTTCTTC CASSLVGLGQFF
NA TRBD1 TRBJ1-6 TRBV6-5 TGTGCCAGCAGTAACGGTGGTAGATTCGGACAGGGTGACTCACCCCTCCACTTT CASSNGGRFGQGDSPLHF
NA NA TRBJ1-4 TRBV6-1 TGTGCCAGCACTCCTTCGGCGGGGAAACTGTTTTTT CASTPSAGKLFF
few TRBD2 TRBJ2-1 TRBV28 TGTGCCAGCAGCCCCTCGACTAGCGGGGGGAGTGTGTTCTTC CASSPSTSGGSVFF
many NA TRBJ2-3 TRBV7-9 TGTGCCAGCAGCTTAGCGCCTGGGGTCGGCACAGATACGCAGTATTTT CASSLAPGVGTDTQYF